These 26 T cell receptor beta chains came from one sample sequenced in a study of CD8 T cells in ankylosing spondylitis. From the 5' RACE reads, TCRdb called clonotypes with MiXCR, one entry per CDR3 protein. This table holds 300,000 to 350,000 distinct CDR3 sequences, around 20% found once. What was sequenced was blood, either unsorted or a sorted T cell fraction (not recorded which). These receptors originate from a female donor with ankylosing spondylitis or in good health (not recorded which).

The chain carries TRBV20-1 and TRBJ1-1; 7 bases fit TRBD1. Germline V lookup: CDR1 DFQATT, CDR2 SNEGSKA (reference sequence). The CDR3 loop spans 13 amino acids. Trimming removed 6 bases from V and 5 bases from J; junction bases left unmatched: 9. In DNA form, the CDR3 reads TGCAGTGCGCTCCGACAGGGTTTGACTGAAGCTTTCTTT. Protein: CSALRQGLTEAFF.

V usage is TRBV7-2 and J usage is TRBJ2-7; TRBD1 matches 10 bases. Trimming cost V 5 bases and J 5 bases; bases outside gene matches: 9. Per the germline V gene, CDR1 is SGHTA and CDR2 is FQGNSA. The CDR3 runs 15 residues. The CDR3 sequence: CASSPTGQGFHEQYF. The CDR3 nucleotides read TGTGCCAGCAGCCCAACGGGACAGGGGTTCCACGAGCAGTACTTC.

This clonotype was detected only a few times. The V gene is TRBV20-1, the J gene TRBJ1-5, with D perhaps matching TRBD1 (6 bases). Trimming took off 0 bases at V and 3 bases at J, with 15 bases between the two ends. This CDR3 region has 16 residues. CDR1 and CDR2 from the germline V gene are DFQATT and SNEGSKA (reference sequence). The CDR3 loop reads CSARDLLDRTNQPQHF. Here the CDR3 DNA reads TGCAGTGCTAGAGATTTATTGGACAGAACCAATCAGCCCCAGCATTTT.

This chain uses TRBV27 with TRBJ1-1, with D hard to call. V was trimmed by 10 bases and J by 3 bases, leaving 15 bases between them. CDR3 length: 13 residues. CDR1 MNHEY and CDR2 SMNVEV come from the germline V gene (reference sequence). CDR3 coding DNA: TGTGCCACGAGGGAGGGTTGGGACACTGAAGCTTTCTTT. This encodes CATREGWDTEAFF.

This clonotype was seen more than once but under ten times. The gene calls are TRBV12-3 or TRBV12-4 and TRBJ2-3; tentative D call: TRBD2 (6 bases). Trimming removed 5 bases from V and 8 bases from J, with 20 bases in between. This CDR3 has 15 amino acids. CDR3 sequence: CASSIPGTSHRTQYF. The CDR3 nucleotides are TGTGCCAGCAGTATCCCCGGGACTTCACACCGTACGCAGTATTTT.

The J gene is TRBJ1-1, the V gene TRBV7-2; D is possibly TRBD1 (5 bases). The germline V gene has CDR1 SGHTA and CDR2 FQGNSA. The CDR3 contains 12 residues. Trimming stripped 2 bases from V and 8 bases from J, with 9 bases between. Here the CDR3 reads CASSLQTVEAFF. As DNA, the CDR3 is TGTGCCAGCAGCTTACAGACAGTAGAAGCTTTCTTT.

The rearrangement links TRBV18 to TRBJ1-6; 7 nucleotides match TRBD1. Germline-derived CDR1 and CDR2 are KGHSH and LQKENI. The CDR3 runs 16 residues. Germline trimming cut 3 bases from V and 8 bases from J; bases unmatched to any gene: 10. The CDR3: CASSPGTELRYSPLHF. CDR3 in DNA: TGTGCCAGCTCACCCGGGACAGAACTTCGATATTCACCCCTCCACTTT.

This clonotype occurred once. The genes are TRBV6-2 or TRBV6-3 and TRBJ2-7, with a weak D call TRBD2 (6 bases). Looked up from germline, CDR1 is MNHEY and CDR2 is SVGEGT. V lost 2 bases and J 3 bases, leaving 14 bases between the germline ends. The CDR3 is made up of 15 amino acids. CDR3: CASSYAGTQRYEQYF. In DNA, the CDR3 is TGTGCCAGCAGTTACGCTGGGACTCAGCGCTACGAGCAGTACTTC.

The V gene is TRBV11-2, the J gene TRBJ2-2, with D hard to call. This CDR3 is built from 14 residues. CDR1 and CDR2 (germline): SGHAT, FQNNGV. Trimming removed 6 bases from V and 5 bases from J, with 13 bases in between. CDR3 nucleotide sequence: TGTGCCAGCAGTTTTAGGTTGGTGACCGGGGAGCTGTTTTTT. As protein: CASSFRLVTGELFF.

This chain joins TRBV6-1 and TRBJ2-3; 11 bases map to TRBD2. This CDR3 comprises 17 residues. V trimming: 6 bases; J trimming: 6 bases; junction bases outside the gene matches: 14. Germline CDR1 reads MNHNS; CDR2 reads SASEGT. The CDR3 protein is CASSPPLAGVSRDTQYF. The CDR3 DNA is TGTGCCAGCAGCCCCCCACTAGCGGGGGTGTCTCGGGATACGCAGTATTTT.

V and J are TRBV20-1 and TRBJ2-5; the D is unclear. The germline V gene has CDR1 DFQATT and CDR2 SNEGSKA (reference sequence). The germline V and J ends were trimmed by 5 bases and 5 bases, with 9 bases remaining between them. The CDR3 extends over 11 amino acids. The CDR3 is CSALTTETQYF. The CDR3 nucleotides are TGCAGTGCTTTGACCACGGAGACCCAGTACTTC.

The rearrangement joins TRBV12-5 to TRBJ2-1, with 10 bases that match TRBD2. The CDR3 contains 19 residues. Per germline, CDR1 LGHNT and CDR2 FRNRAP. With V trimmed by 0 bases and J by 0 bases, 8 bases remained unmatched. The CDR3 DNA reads TGTGCTAGTGGTTTGGTACGAATAGCGGGAGGCCTCTCCTACAATGAGCAGTTCTTC. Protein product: CASGLVRIAGGLSYNEQFF.

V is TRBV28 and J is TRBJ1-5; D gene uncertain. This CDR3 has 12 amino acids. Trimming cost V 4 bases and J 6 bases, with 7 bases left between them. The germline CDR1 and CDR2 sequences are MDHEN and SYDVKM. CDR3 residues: CASSSRPQPQHF. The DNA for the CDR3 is TGTGCCAGCAGTTCGAGACCTCAGCCCCAGCATTTT.

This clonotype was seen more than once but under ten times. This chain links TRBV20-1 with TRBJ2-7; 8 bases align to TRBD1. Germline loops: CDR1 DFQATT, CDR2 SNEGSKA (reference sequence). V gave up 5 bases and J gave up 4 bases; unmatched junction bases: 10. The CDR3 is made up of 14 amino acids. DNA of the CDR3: TGCAGTGCTCGCCGGGGACAGGAAATTTACGAGCAGTACTTC. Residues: CSARRGQEIYEQYF.

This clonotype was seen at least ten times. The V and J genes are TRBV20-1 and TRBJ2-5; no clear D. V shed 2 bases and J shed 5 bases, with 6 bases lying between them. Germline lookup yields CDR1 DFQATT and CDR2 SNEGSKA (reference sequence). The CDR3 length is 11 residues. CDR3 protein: CSARLGETQYF. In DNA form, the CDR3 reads TGCAGTGCTAGATTGGGGGAGACCCAGTACTTC.

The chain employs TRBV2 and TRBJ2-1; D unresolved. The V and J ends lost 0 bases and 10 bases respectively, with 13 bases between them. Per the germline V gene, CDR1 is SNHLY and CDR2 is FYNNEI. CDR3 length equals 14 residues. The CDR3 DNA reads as TGTGCCAGCAGTGAAGCGCTTCTCTTGGCAGAGCAGTTCTTC. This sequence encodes CASSEALLLAEQFF.

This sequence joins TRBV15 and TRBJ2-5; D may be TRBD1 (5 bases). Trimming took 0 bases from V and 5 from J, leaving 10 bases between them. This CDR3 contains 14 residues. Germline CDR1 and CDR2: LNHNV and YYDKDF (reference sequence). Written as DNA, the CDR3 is TGTGCCACCAGCAGAGATAGGGCAGGGGAGACCCAGTACTTC. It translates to CATSRDRAGETQYF. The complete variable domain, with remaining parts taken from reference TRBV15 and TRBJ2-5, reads DAMVIQNPRYQVTQFGKPVTLSCSQTLNHNVMYWYQQKSSQAPKLLFHYYDKDFNNEADTPDNFQSRRPNTSFCFLDIRSPGLGDTAMYLCATSRDRAGETQYFGPGTRLLVL.

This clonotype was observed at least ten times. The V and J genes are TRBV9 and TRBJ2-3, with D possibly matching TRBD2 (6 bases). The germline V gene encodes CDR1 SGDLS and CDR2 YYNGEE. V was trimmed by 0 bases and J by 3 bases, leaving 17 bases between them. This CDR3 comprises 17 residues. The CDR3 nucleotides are TGTGCCAGCAGCGTAGGAGACGGGAGAGGGTTTACAGATACGCAGTATTTT. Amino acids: CASSVGDGRGFTDTQYF.

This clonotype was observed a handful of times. The CDR3 spells CASTPRDRGEKLFF. The CDR3 coding sequence is TGTGCCAGCACCCCCCGGGACAGAGGTGAAAAACTGTTTTTT. This chain links TRBV12-3 or TRBV12-4 with TRBJ1-4, with 7 bases identical to TRBD1. Trimming removed 7 bases from V and 7 bases from J; junction bases left unmatched: 9. CDR3 size: 14 residues.

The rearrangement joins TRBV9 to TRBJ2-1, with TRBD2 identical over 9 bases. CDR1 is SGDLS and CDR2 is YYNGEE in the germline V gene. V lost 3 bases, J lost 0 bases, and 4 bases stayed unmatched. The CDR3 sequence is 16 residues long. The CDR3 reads CASSASGRFSYNEQFF. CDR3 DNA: TGTGCCAGCAGCGCAAGCGGGAGGTTCTCCTACAATGAGCAGTTCTTC. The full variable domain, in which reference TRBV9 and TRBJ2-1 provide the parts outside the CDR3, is DSGVTQTPKHLITATGQRVTLRCSPRSGDLSVYWYQQSLDQGLQFLIQYYNGEERAKGNILERFSAQQFPDLHSELNLSSLELGDSALYFCASSASGRFSYNEQFFGPGTRLTVL.

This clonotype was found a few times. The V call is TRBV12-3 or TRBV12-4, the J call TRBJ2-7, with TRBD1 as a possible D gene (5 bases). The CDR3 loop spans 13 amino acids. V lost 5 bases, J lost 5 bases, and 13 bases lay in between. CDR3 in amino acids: CASSPDSTHEQYF. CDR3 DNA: TGTGCCAGCAGTCCCGACAGTACCCACGAGCAGTACTTC.

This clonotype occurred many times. CDR3 nucleotide sequence: TGCGCCAGCAGCTTTCGGCCCAGCCAGAATGAGCAGTTCTTC. Translation: CASSFRPSQNEQFF. This sequence joins TRBV5-1 and TRBJ2-1, with D uncertain. The germline V gene has CDR1 SGHRS and CDR2 YFSETQ. Trimming cost V 2 bases and J 7 bases, with 13 bases left between them. CDR3 length: 14 residues. Based on the CDR3 plus reference TRBV5-1 and TRBJ2-1, the full variable domain is KAGVTQTPRYLIKTRGQQVTLSCSPISGHRSVSWYQQTPGQGLQFLFEYFSETQRNKGNFPGRFSGRQFSNSRSEMNVSTLELGDSALYLCASSFRPSQNEQFFGPGTRLTVL.

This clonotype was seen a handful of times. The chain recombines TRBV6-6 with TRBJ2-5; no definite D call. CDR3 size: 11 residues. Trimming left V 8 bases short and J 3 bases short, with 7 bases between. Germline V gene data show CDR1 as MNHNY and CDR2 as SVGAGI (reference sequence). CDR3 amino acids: CASYQEETQYF. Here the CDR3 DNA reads TGTGCCAGCTACCAGGAAGAGACCCAGTACTTC.

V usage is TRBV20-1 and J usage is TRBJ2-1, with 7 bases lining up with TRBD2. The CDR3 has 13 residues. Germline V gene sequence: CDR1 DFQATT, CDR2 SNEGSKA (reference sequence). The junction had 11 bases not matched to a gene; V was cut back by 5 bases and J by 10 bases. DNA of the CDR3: TGCAGTGCTCCCCTGACTAGCTTCTACGAGCAGTTCTTC. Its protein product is CSAPLTSFYEQFF.

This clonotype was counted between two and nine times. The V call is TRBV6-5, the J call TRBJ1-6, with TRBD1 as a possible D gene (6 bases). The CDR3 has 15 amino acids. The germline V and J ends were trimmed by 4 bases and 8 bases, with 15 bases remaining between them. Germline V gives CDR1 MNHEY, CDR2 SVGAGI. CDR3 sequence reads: CASSSTGRWDSPLHF. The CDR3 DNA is TGTGCCAGCAGTTCTACAGGGAGATGGGATTCACCCCTCCACTTT.

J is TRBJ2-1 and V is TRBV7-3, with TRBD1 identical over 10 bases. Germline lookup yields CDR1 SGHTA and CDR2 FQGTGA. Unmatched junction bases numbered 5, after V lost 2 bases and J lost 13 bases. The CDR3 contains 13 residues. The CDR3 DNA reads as TGTGCCAGCAGCTTAGATGGACAGGGGGAACAGTTCTTC. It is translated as CASSLDGQGEQFF.